The TCR beta chain described here comes from a study of cytomegalovirus exposure and HLA in healthy donors. This CDR3 region has 14 residues. CDR1 and CDR2 (germline): SQVTM, ANQGSEA. TCRdb's copy holds only in-frame clones and misses some; the assay was immunoSEQ multiplex PCR. The data contain tens of thousands of clones, around four fifths of them singletons. The specimen sequenced was PBMCs. This sequence joins TRBV29-1 and TRBJ2-2; 7 bases line up with TRBD2. The sequence was obtained from a young man in good health and CMV-seronegative. CDR3: CSHNGWEGTGELFF. The DNA for the CDR3 is TGCAGTCACAACGGCTGGGAGGGTACCGGGGAGCTGTTTTTT.